A single TCR beta chain is shown here with its context. Antigen: not known. These data originate in a study of cytomegalovirus exposure and HLA in healthy donors. 13 Jbeta primers and 60 Vbeta primers were used for the PCR. Per the study methods: The authors later counted approximately 80 million unique TCR beta chains, 8.5 million to 13 million of them shared. Clones were read by immunoSEQ multiplex PCR, and TCRdb kept only the in-frame ones, dropping some. V and J calls and clone size follow that table, whereas D and trimming were derived from the DNA. The sample lists about 130,000 clones; about 80% were seen once. The CDR3 runs 13 residues. Trimming shortened V by 6 bases and J by 6 bases, and 14 bases separated the two germline ends. Germline assignment: CDR1 LNHDA and CDR2 SQIVND (reference sequence). Study-level points and caveats: Earlier results showed most TCR beta V segments being productive about 87% or about 30% of the time.

The rearrangement links TRBV19 to TRBJ1-2; D ambiguous. The clonotype was recovered from a boy between 2 and 10 years old in good health and CMV-seronegative. Sequencing was done on a sample of PBMCs. The CDR3 nucleotides are TGTGCCAGTAGCTGGCCCTCGTATAATGGCTACACCTTC. It specifies CASSWPSYNGYTF.